Listed here are 22 T cell receptor beta chains from one sample, sequenced in a study of CD8 T cells in Susac syndrome (dated by TCRdb to about 2019). Library generation was performed with the immunoSEQ multiplex PCR assay. RNA was extracted with the RNeasy kit and about 0.5 to 1 ug was reverse transcribed using random hexamers. In TCRdb, the public reads were trimmed at Q25 with fastp and aligned with MiXCR, with productive beta chains retained. CDR3 protein sequences are deduplicated, and each keeps its most common genes and DNA. The sample has about 240,000 distinct CDR3 sequences on record, around 96% of them singletons. The top ten clonotypes cover 0.1% of the sample. Sequencing was carried out using CD4+ T cells from PBMCs. These receptors were obtained from a human donor with Susac syndrome.

The rearrangement joins TRBV3-1 to TRBJ2-3; D ambiguous. The CDR3 is 14 residues long. From germline, CDR1 is LGHDT and CDR2 YNNKEL (reference sequence). Trimming left V 0 bases short and J 6 bases short, with 10 bases between. The CDR3 region has the DNA TGTGCCAGCAGCCAAGACCCTCCAAGGGATACGCAGTATTTT. Amino acids: CASSQDPPRDTQYF.

The gene calls are TRBV14 and TRBJ2-1; the D gene is possibly TRBD2 (5 bases). This CDR3 region has 15 residues. V lost 1 base and J lost 1, with 8 bases in between. Germline values: CDR1 SGHDN, CDR2 FVKESK. The CDR3 coding sequence is TGTGCCAGCAGCCAAGGAGGGATTTCCTACAATGAGCAGTTCTTC. This sequence encodes CASSQGGISYNEQFF.

The chain uses TRBV29-1 and TRBJ2-7; D might be TRBD2 (5 bases). The CDR3 has 13 amino acids. Per germline, CDR1 SQVTM and CDR2 ANQGSEA. V lost 4 bases to trimming and J lost 2 bases, with 12 bases between them. The CDR3 sequence: CSVAGDETYEQYF. CDR3 nucleotides: TGCAGCGTTGCCGGGGATGAAACCTACGAGCAGTACTTC.

The chain has TRBV4-1 and TRBJ1-1; no firm D call. The CDR3 consists of 13 residues. CDR1 and CDR2 (germline): MGHRA, YSYEKL. V gave up 4 bases and J gave up 2 bases, with 8 bases separating them. The CDR3 here is CASSRRENTEAFF. The CDR3 nucleotides read TGCGCCAGCAGCCGGAGGGAAAACACTGAAGCTTTCTTT.

In DNA form, the CDR3 reads TGCAGTGCTAGAGACCCAAGCTCCTACAATGAGCAGTTCTTC. Amino acid sequence: CSARDPSSYNEQFF. The rearrangement uses TRBV20-1 and TRBJ2-1; no clear D. Deletions cut 0 bases from V and 0 bases from J, with 6 bases between. The CDR3 contains 14 residues. Per the germline V gene, CDR1 is DFQATT and CDR2 is SNEGSKA (reference sequence).

The V gene is TRBV2, the J gene TRBJ2-1; D remains ambiguous. The CDR3 is 13 amino acids. Germline V gives CDR1 SNHLY, CDR2 FYNNEI. V was pared by 4 bases and J by 7 bases, with 11 bases between. The CDR3: CASSGRTLNEQFF. The CDR3 DNA is TGTGCCAGCAGTGGTCGAACTCTTAATGAGCAGTTCTTC.

This chain connects TRBV14 to TRBJ2-4; possibly TRBD2 for D (6 bases). Trimming removed 0 bases from V and 3 bases from J, with 12 bases in between. Germline V gives CDR1 SGHDN, CDR2 FVKESK. CDR3 size: 16 residues. DNA of the CDR3: TGTGCCAGCAGCCAAGATAGCGGACACTTCAAAAACATTCAGTACTTC. Translated, it gives CASSQDSGHFKNIQYF.

The chain has TRBV30 and TRBJ1-1; no definite D call. Per the germline V gene, CDR1 is GTSNPN and CDR2 is SVGIG (reference sequence). V was pared by 0 bases and J by 0 bases, with 11 bases between. This CDR3 is 15 amino acids long. The CDR3 bases are TGTGCCTGGAGTGTACGTCGGCTAATGAACACTGAAGCTTTCTTT. Amino acids: CAWSVRRLMNTEAFF.

The J gene is TRBJ1-2, the V gene TRBV28, with D possibly being TRBD1 (6 bases). The CDR3 is 15 amino acids. V was clipped by 3 bases and J by 2 bases, with 13 bases between them. Germline loops: CDR1 MDHEN, CDR2 SYDVKM. This CDR3 reads CASSFPQGWNYGYTF. As DNA, the CDR3 is TGTGCCAGCAGTTTCCCACAGGGCTGGAACTATGGCTACACCTTC.

V usage is TRBV29-1 and J usage is TRBJ1-1; D is possibly TRBD1 (5 bases). CDR1 is SQVTM, CDR2 ANQGSEA, per germline. Trimming shortened V by 6 bases and J by 0 bases, and 11 bases separated the two germline ends. The CDR3 loop spans 13 amino acids. CDR3 sequence: CSVVRELNTEAFF. The CDR3 bases are TGCAGCGTCGTCAGGGAATTGAACACTGAAGCTTTCTTT.

The V and J genes are TRBV11-1 and TRBJ2-3; possibly TRBD2 for D (6 bases). V lost 3 bases, J lost 2 bases, and 12 bases lay in between. In germline, CDR1 is SGHAT, CDR2 FQDESV (reference sequence). CDR3 length: 15 amino acids. This chain's CDR3 is CASSLTGLNTDTQYF. CDR3 coding DNA: TGTGCCAGCAGCTTGACGGGACTCAACACAGATACGCAGTATTTT. Drawing the rest from reference TRBV11-1 and TRBJ2-3, the complete variable domain is EAEVAQSPRYKITEKSQAVAFWCDPISGHATLYWYRQILGQGPELLVQFQDESVVDDSQLPKDRFSAERLKGVDSTLKIQPAELGDSAMYLCASSLTGLNTDTQYFGPGTRLTVL.

The J gene is TRBJ1-2, the V gene TRBV30; D gene uncertain. V lost 5 bases and J lost 0, with 7 bases in between. Looked up from germline, CDR1 is GTSNPN and CDR2 is SVGIG (reference sequence). This CDR3 spans 12 amino acids. CDR3 residues: CAWSKSNYGYTF. As DNA, the CDR3 is TGTGCCTGGTCCAAGTCTAACTATGGCTACACCTTC.

The rearrangement links TRBV10-3 to TRBJ2-7; 12 bases line up with TRBD2. CDR1 and CDR2 (germline): ENHRY, SYGVKD. J gave up 7 bases and V 7 bases, and 5 bases lay outside the gene matches. CDR3 size: 13 residues. The DNA for the CDR3 is TGTGCCATCAACCGACTAGCGGGAGATGAGCAGTACTTC. It specifies CAINRLAGDEQYF.

This chain connects TRBV4-2 to TRBJ2-1, with D possibly matching TRBD1 (5 bases). The V end lost 0 bases, the J end lost 9 bases, and 9 bases lay between the germline ends. The CDR3 consists of 13 residues. The germline CDR1 and CDR2 sequences are LGHNA and YNFKEQ. The CDR3 here is CASSQEVGVEQFF. The CDR3, as DNA: TGTGCCAGCAGCCAAGAAGTAGGGGTTGAGCAGTTCTTC.

Only one count was recorded for this clonotype. The rearrangement uses TRBV30 and TRBJ2-1; D gene unclear. This CDR3 has 17 amino acids. Trimming shortened V by 0 bases and J by 1 base, and 16 bases separated the two germline ends. Germline V CDR1 and CDR2: GTSNPN, SVGIG (reference sequence). The DNA for the CDR3 is TGTGCCTGGAGTGTAAGTCTGACTCCTATTTCCTACAATGAGCAGTTCTTC. Encoded protein: CAWSVSLTPISYNEQFF.

The rearrangement links TRBV14 to TRBJ2-1, with D uncertain. V was clipped by 1 base and J by 4 bases, with 8 bases between them. The CDR3 is 14 amino acids. Per germline, CDR1 SGHDN and CDR2 FVKESK. Here the CDR3 reads CASSQVSEYNEQFF. The CDR3 coding sequence is TGTGCCAGCAGCCAAGTCTCCGAATACAATGAGCAGTTCTTC.

This chain joins TRBV3-1 and TRBJ2-3; tentative D call: TRBD2 (6 bases). Trimming pared 1 base from V and 4 bases from J, leaving 6 bases between. Germline V CDR1 and CDR2: LGHDT, YNNKEL (reference sequence). This CDR3 comprises 13 residues. The CDR3 region has the DNA TGTGCCAGCAGCCAAGCGGGGGCAGATACGCAGTATTTT. The encoded protein is CASSQAGADTQYF.

This clonotype was detected only once. The chain employs TRBV19 and TRBJ2-1; no definite D call. This CDR3 comprises 12 residues. Trimming removed 7 bases from V and 9 bases from J, with 13 bases in between. Looked up from germline, CDR1 is LNHDA and CDR2 is SQIVND (reference sequence). The CDR3 loop is CASTQGRSEQFF. In DNA, the CDR3 is TGTGCCAGTACCCAAGGCCGAAGTGAGCAGTTCTTC.

The rearrangement links TRBV20-1 to TRBJ2-7, with D unresolved. V lost 5 bases and J 2 bases, leaving 10 bases between the germline ends. The CDR3 extends over 12 amino acids. Germline V gives CDR1 DFQATT, CDR2 SNEGSKA (reference sequence). This CDR3 reads CSAATSTYEQYF. In nucleotides, the CDR3 is TGCAGTGCTGCGACCAGTACCTACGAGCAGTACTTC.

This chain links TRBV28 with TRBJ1-2, with a weak D call TRBD1 (5 bases). This CDR3 comprises 15 residues. V shed 3 bases and J shed 1 base, with 12 bases lying between them. Germline CDR1 MDHEN, CDR2 SYDVKM. The CDR3 DNA is TGTGCCAGCAGTTTGACAGCTCCACGTAACTATGGCTACACCTTC. It is translated as CASSLTAPRNYGYTF.

The V and J genes are TRBV20-1 and TRBJ1-2; D call uncertain. The CDR3 contains 10 residues. Germline loops: CDR1 DFQATT, CDR2 SNEGSKA (reference sequence). The V gene lost 7 bases and the J gene lost 2 bases, with 5 bases spanning the gap. The CDR3 here is CSGSNYGYTF. The CDR3 DNA is TGCAGTGGGTCAAACTATGGCTACACCTTC.

The chain joins TRBV7-2 to TRBJ2-5; D uncertain. V gave up 1 base and J gave up 2 bases, with 5 bases separating them. This CDR3 has 13 residues. Germline-derived CDR1 and CDR2 are SGHTA and FQGNSA. The CDR3 DNA is TGTGCCAGCAGCTTAGGAGAGCAAGAGACCCAGTACTTC. Protein sequence: CASSLGEQETQYF.